The rows below give T cell receptor beta chains drawn from one sample of a study of T cells in Graves' hyperthyroidism and ophthalmopathy. Using its own MiXCR run on the multiplex PCR reads, TCRdb lists one record per CDR3 protein. The sample has about 350,000 distinct CDR3 sequences, 11% to 15% seen once; the top ten hold around 24%. Sequenced sample: blood. These receptors all stem from a woman under 40 with Graves' hyperthyroidism. Both conserved end residues are part of each CDR3. The order of the fields is clone size, D gene, V gene, J gene, CDR3 protein, CDR3 DNA. D genes are given only for firm matches. The size entry is marked missing in some rows and otherwise reads once, few, many or a size class.

>.|.|TRBV25-1|TRBJ1-5
CASQGGGNQPQHF
TGTGCCAGCCAAGGAGGAGGCAATCAGCCCCAGCATTTT
>few|.|TRBV28|TRBJ2-7
CASSFLQGYEQYF
TGTGCCAGCAGTTTCCTCCAGGGATACGAGCAGTACTTC
>.|.|TRBV14|TRBJ2-1
CASSQGRVEQFF
TGTGCCAGCAGCCAAGGAAGGGTTGAGCAGTTCTTC
>many|TRBD2|TRBV30|TRBJ2-1
CAWRGSGDYNEQFF
TGTGCCTGGAGGGGGAGCGGGGACTACAATGAGCAGTTCTTC
>.|TRBD2|TRBV5-6|TRBJ2-3
CASSIRSGGTDTQYF
TGTGCCAGCAGCATCCGGAGCGGGGGCACAGATACGCAGTATTTT
>many|TRBD1|TRBV12-3/TRBV12-4|TRBJ2-3
CASSQQGAADTQYF
TGTGCCAGCAGTCAACAGGGGGCGGCAGATACGCAGTATTTT
>many|.|TRBV28|TRBJ1-3
CASTLRRQAGNTIYF
TGTGCCAGCACCCTCCGTAGGCAAGCTGGAAACACCATATATTTT
>.|TRBD2|TRBV20-1|TRBJ2-1
CSAKGLAASYNEQFF
TGCAGTGCTAAAGGACTAGCGGCCTCCTACAATGAGCAGTTCTTC
>many|TRBD2|TRBV28|TRBJ2-1
CASSLTGLAGLRDNEQFF
TGTGCCAGCAGTCTTACGGGTTTAGCGGGTCTCAGGGACAATGAGCAGTTCTTC
>many|.|TRBV28|TRBJ1-2
CASSFTGGLNYGYTF
TGTGCCAGCAGTTTTACGGGGGGGCTCAACTATGGCTACACCTTC
>few|.|TRBV29-1|TRBJ1-3
CSVKQSSGNTIYF
TGCAGCGTTAAGCAGAGCTCTGGAAACACCATATATTTT
>many|.|TRBV7-2|TRBJ2-2
CASSLTLTGELFF
TGTGCCAGCAGCTTAACTCTAACCGGGGAGCTGTTTTTT